The clone carrying this T cell receptor beta chain was seen once. Its antigen is still unknown. Then a second PCR, running roughly 7 to 11 cycles, was carried out with a sample-barcoded 5' primer and a J-beta primer mix. Every molecule of cDNA carried a tag from a template-switch adaptor with 12 random nucleotides. TCRdb reanalysed the 5' RACE reads using MiXCR and keeps one entry per CDR3 protein. Of some 760,000 distinct CDR3 sequences listed, 25% are singletons. The source of the sample is a study of blood T cells in healthy people across ages. Study conclusions and caveats: Lack of knowledge of donor CMV status possibly confounded expanded clonotype changes. The authors considered diversity estimates from one million T cells to be underestimates.

Germline lookup yields CDR1 LGHDT and CDR2 YNNKEL (reference sequence). Between the trimmed V and J ends, which lost 5 bases and 7 bases, there was a span of 18 bases. This CDR3 comprises 14 residues. Another study also made use of these data, one on T cells of mothers and their children. That paper adds: The yield was over 9 million TCR beta CDR3 reads from each mother and 2.5 million to 3 million from each child.

The clonotype was recovered from a boy younger than 18 in good health. J is TRBJ2-7 and V is TRBV3-1; possible D gene TRBD2, 7 bases. Sequencing was carried out using blood. CDR3 amino acids: CASSNPGGAEEQYF. The CDR3 nucleotides are TGTGCCAGCAGCAACCCGGGGGGCGCGGAGGAGCAGTACTTC.